This TCR beta chain was profiled in a study of T cells expressing NK-cell markers. A word on this clonotype: Its antigen is unknown.

This CDR3 region has 16 residues. CDR1 is SGHRS, CDR2 YFSETQ, per germline. TCRdb reprocessed the 5' RACE reads; each CDR3 protein has one entry and no DNA is given. Seen in this sample are about 460,000 distinct CDR3 sequences; the ten most common clones hold roughly 1.4%. Study-wide results and caveats: These clonotypes also led the CD3+CD56-NKG2C+ fraction in a handful of donors. What remained unclear was the HCMV specificity of expanded NKG2C+ T cell clones. In a group of 5 or 6 donors, dominant NKG2C+ clonotypes represented about 1.0-8% of CD8+ T cells.

The chain couples TRBV5-1 to TRBJ2-7; TCRdb's D call, TRBD2, is unchecked because there is no DNA. This receptor was obtained from a woman aged 45 to 65 in good health. The sequenced material came from blood T cells: a sorted CD56 or NKG2C T cell subset, CD4+ or CD8+ T cells, or bulk PBMC T cells (not recorded which). The CDR3 reads CASSLDSRFHFYEQYF. The whole variable domain, filled in from reference TRBV5-1 and TRBJ2-7, reads KAGVTQTPRYLIKTRGQQVTLSCSPISGHRSVSWYQQTPGQGLQFLFEYFSETQRNKGNFPGRFSGRQFSNSRSEMNVSTLELGDSALYLCASSLDSRFHFYEQYFGPGTRLTVT.